This passage covers 19 T cell receptor beta chains from one sample sequenced in a study of T cells in Graves' hyperthyroidism and ophthalmopathy. Amplification yielded TCR beta CDR3 regions, with RNA transcripts as the source. The study used the HTBI primer set for a first-round RT-PCR of the TCR CDR3. Each CDR3 protein is one row after TCRdb ran MiXCR on the multiplex PCR reads. The repertoire holds roughly 800,000 distinct CDR3 sequences, with roughly 40% as singletons. Sample: blood. These receptors were taken from a man aged 18 to 30 with Graves' hyperthyroidism.

On this clonotype itself: Since a much larger clone is just one base distant, this may be a read error. The CDR3 nucleotides read TGTGCCATCAGGGGGACAGGGGAGGAGGAAAAACTGTTTTTT. Translation gives CAIRGTGEEEKLFF. V gene TRBV10-3 combines with J gene TRBJ1-4; 10 bases line up with TRBD1. This CDR3 has 14 residues. The V segment lost 6 bases and the J segment 8 bases; nucleotides outside the gene matches: 6. In germline, CDR1 is ENHRY, CDR2 SYGVKD.

This chain joins TRBV3-1 and TRBJ2-5; D may be TRBD1 or TRBD2 (5 bases each). Between the trimmed V and J ends, which lost 0 bases and 4 bases, there was a span of 12 bases. The V gene's germline CDR1 is LGHDT and CDR2 YNNKEL (reference sequence). The CDR3 consists of 15 residues. The CDR3 nucleotides read TGTGCCAGCAGCCAAGATACCAGGGAGTTAGAGACCCAGTACTTC. It is translated as CASSQDTRELETQYF.

The V and J genes are TRBV9 and TRBJ1-1, with 9 bases lining up with TRBD1. The CDR3 is 15 residues long. Germline V lookup: CDR1 SGDLS, CDR2 YYNGEE. Germline trimming cut 3 bases from V and 1 base from J; bases unmatched to any gene: 4. CDR3: CASSATGGRNTEAFF. The CDR3 region has the DNA TGTGCCAGCAGCGCAACAGGGGGCCGGAACACTGAAGCTTTCTTT.

This chain connects TRBV19 to TRBJ2-7, with a tentative D call TRBD2 (5 bases). V was clipped by 3 bases and J by 0 bases, with 9 bases between them. The CDR3 runs 14 residues. Germline V gene lookup returns CDR1 LNHDA and CDR2 SQIVND (reference sequence). The CDR3 protein is CASSISGFSYEQYF. The CDR3 region has the DNA TGTGCCAGTAGTATCTCGGGGTTCTCCTACGAGCAGTACTTC.

The J gene is TRBJ2-7, the V gene TRBV5-4; D could derive from TRBD1 or TRBD2 (6 bases each). The CDR3 runs 14 residues. Germline V gene lookup returns CDR1 SGHNT and CDR2 YYREEE (reference sequence). Between the trimmed V and J ends, which lost 4 bases and 2 bases, there was a span of 13 bases. The CDR3 sequence: CASSGGTSAYEQYF. The CDR3 nucleotides read TGTGCCAGCAGCGGCGGGACATCTGCCTACGAGCAGTACTTC.

This clonotype was found many times. The chain links TRBV19 to TRBJ1-5; D possibly corresponds to TRBD1 (5 bases). CDR3 length: 15 residues. V lost 3 bases to trimming and J lost 6 bases, with 15 bases between them. Germline assignment: CDR1 LNHDA and CDR2 SQIVND (reference sequence). CDR3 sequence: CASSISGKAGQPQHF. For the CDR3, the DNA is TGTGCCAGTAGTATTTCAGGGAAAGCCGGTCAGCCCCAGCATTTT.

This clonotype came up many times. The V call is TRBV7-3, the J call TRBJ2-7; TRBD2 might be the D (6 bases). CDR3 length: 15 residues. Trimming removed 3 bases at V and 5 bases at J, with 17 bases between. Per the germline V gene, CDR1 is SGHTA and CDR2 is FQGTGA. The CDR3 nucleotides are TGTGCCAGCAGCTTGTTCGGAGGGGTCGGGAACGAGCAGTACTTC. Its translation is CASSLFGGVGNEQYF.

This clonotype was detected a few times. CDR3 residues: CASSIEGTAQQYF. Here the CDR3 DNA reads TGTGCCAGTAGTATAGAGGGGACAGCCCAGCAGTACTTC. J is TRBJ2-7 and V is TRBV19, with 7 bases identical to TRBD1. Germline V gene lookup returns CDR1 LNHDA and CDR2 SQIVND (reference sequence). The CDR3 totals 13 residues. The V and J ends lost 0 bases and 8 bases, in that order; junction bases with no gene match: 4.

This chain links TRBV7-2 with TRBJ1-3, with D uncertain. V gave up 2 bases and J gave up 3 bases, with 14 bases separating them. This CDR3 has 16 residues. The germline gives CDR1 SGHTA, CDR2 FQGNSA. The CDR3 here is CASSLMGSGYGNTIYF. The CDR3 nucleotides are TGTGCCAGCAGCTTAATGGGGTCGGGATATGGAAACACCATATATTTT.

Turning to this clonotype: This may be a read error: a much more frequent sequence differs by one nucleotide. The chain has TRBV7-2 and TRBJ1-2, with D possibly TRBD1 on 5 matching bases. V dropped 9 bases and J dropped 6 bases, with 11 bases sitting between them. This CDR3 is built from 11 residues. Per germline, CDR1 SGHTA and CDR2 FQGNSA. CDR3 sequence reads: CASARDHGYTF. DNA for the CDR3: TGTGCCAGTGCACGGGACCATGGCTACACCTTC.

This clonotype was seen only a few times. The rearrangement uses TRBV5-1 and TRBJ2-7; D call uncertain. In germline, CDR1 is SGHRS, CDR2 YFSETQ. With 0 bases removed from V and 2 bases from J, the gap between germline ends came to 6 bases. CDR3 length equals 13 residues. CDR3 nucleotide sequence: TGCGCCAGCAGCTTGGAACGTGCCTACGAGCAGTACTTC. This translates into CASSLERAYEQYF.

The chain has TRBV5-5 and TRBJ2-5, with unresolved D. With 4 bases removed from V and 5 bases from J, the gap between germline ends came to 18 bases. Per germline, CDR1 SGHKS and CDR2 YYEKEE (reference sequence). There are 15 residues in the CDR3. The chain's CDR3 is CASSPGPGDGETQYF. The CDR3 DNA reads TGTGCCAGCAGCCCGGGCCCCGGTGATGGGGAGACCCAGTACTTC.

V gene TRBV2 combines with J gene TRBJ2-2; D is perhaps TRBD1 (6 bases). CDR3 length: 14 residues. Germline lookup yields CDR1 SNHLY and CDR2 FYNNEI. With 7 bases removed from V and 4 bases from J, the gap between germline ends came to 13 bases. The CDR3, as DNA: TGTGCCAGCAACAACAGGGTTGGCACCGGGGAGCTGTTTTTT. This sequence encodes CASNNRVGTGELFF.

In the case of this clonotype: One end of the junction is discordant with germline, which a read error may explain. This chain uses TRBV7-2 with TRBJ2-5; D gene uncertain. The germline V gene encodes CDR1 SGHTA and CDR2 FQGNSA. CDR3 length: 15 residues. The CDR3 loop reads CASSQGSGLSGTQYF. The CDR3 nucleotides read TGCGCCAGCAGCCAAGGCTCTGGGTTATCGGGGACCCAGTACTTC.

The chain combines TRBV7-2 with TRBJ2-7, with D perhaps TRBD2 (7 bases). Trimming left V 5 bases short and J 6 bases short, with 17 bases between. This CDR3 contains 14 residues. The germline V gene encodes CDR1 SGHTA and CDR2 FQGNSA. Written as DNA, the CDR3 is TGTGCCAGCAGCGATTACGGCGGGGGCTCCGAGCAGTACTTC. It encodes CASSDYGGGSEQYF.

In the case of this clonotype: Since a much larger clone is just one base distant, this may be a read error. The chain uses TRBV7-6 and TRBJ2-5; the match to TRBD2 covers 7 bases. The V gene end was trimmed by 6 bases and the J gene end by 14 bases; junction bases not matched to a gene: 9. Germline V gives CDR1 SGHVS, CDR2 FNYEAQ. The CDR3 length is 11 residues. CDR3 sequence: CASRGEGLQYF. In DNA form, the CDR3 reads TGTGCCAGCAGGGGGGAGGGGCTCCAATACTTC.

The rearrangement uses TRBV20-1 and TRBJ2-7, with TRBD2 identical over 8 bases. The CDR3 sequence is 16 residues long. V trimming: 5 bases; J trimming: 4 bases; junction bases outside the gene matches: 16. Looked up from germline, CDR1 is DFQATT and CDR2 is SNEGSKA (reference sequence). CDR3 loop: CSAGGVAGTRSYEQYF. CDR3 in DNA: TGCAGTGCTGGGGGAGTAGCGGGAACTCGGTCATACGAGCAGTACTTC.

This clonotype was counted between two and nine times. This chain uses TRBV7-8 with TRBJ1-6; the D is unclear. Trimming removed 8 bases at V and 2 bases at J, with 10 bases between. The germline V gene encodes CDR1 SGHVS and CDR2 FQNEAQ. The CDR3 extends over 14 amino acids. CDR3 residues: CASRGRPYNSPLHF. In nucleotides, the CDR3 is TGTGCCAGCCGAGGGCGCCCCTATAATTCACCCCTCCACTTT.

This clonotype was seen a few times. The chain recombines TRBV20-1 with TRBJ1-3, with no clear D. CDR3 size: 12 residues. CDR1 is DFQATT and CDR2 is SNEGSKA in the germline V gene (reference sequence). V lost 4 bases and J lost 0, with 4 bases in between. The DNA for the CDR3 is TGCAGTGCTATGGACTCTGGAAACACCATATATTTT. Its protein product is CSAMDSGNTIYF.